Listed below are T cell receptor beta chains from one sample, sequenced in a study of blood T cell repertoires in COVID-19. The method was immunoSEQ multiplex PCR; TCRdb's version includes in-frame clones alone and lacks a portion of them. The sample holds some 89,000 clones; around 80% are singletons and the top ten take approximately 1.2%. The sequenced sample was peripheral blood. These receptors all stem from a woman aged 80 or over with acute or convalescent COVID-19. The conserved cysteine and the conserved F or W are not part of the CDR3 here. Only some rows state a clone size, as once, few, many or a class for expanded clones.

v_call clone_size cdr3_length cdr3_aa
TRBV28 - 14 ASSSPRAGAVNEQF
TRBV18 - 10 ASSPDRVEAF
TRBV6-5 - 14 ASRYTPGQDSYEQY
TRBV6-2/TRBV6-3 - 16 ASSYRVQRDGNTDTQY
TRBV3-1/TRBV3-2 - 14 ATGRGRGGSSYEQY
TRBV28 once 12 ASSLPGYSDEQY
TRBV19 - 14 ASRRSWASSGNTIY
TRBV4-1 few 14 ASSQGTNPMIYEQY
TRBV13 - 10 ASSLANSEAF
TRBV4-1 - 13 ASSPTGAENYGYT
TRBV3-1/TRBV3-2 - 10 ASTNGGTNLF
TRBV7-9 - 13 ASSLWTGVYNEQF
TRBV7-9 - 13 ASSFRQGGSYEQY
TRBV6-6 few 12 ASRDWGGAYEQY
TRBV30 - 15 AWSDRLAGGPQGEQY
TRBV7-2 - 9 ASSALNEQF
TRBV2 - 9 ASSATGGYT
TRBV7-8 - 12 ASSLALSRNEQF
TRBV6-4 - 13 ASRLTSGSSGELF
TRBV11-2 - 13 ASSRVRTYSGEQY
TRBV5-4 - 12 ASSLRQGHETQY
TRBV5-5 once 12 ASSSAGFGTEAF
TRBV7-2 - 11 ASSLTAQETQY
TRBV4-1 once 13 ASSQGDTAYNEQF
TRBV10-3 - 11 AAGQASNQPQH
TRBV15 - 12 ATSRDLGGFEQY
TRBV7-2 - 11 ASSSFEGAGDT
TRBV13 - 11 ASSYDSSYEQY
TRBV7-3 - 15 ASSWGQGKGYDNEQF
TRBV29-1 - 11 SEGGATRDEQF
TRBV19 - 13 ASSSEIGRSTEAF
TRBV19 - 13 ASSTLAGPYNEQF
TRBV5-4 - 13 ASSLSRGGFYEQY
TRBV28 - 13 ASSYDRGVYNEQF
TRBV21-1 few 17 ASSLPGIKGDSQPYEQY
TRBV7-9 - 10 ASSFMNTEAF
TRBV5-1 - 13 ASSLEGGRNTEAF
TRBV5-1 - 13 ASSLIPGESTEAF
TRBV5-1 - 13 ASSLSPGDWTEAF
TRBV28 - 13 ASSTPGLAANIQY
TRBV5-6 - 12 ASSLGRSSYEQY
TRBV7-9 - 12 ASSLQGKIGELF
TRBV6-1 - 15 ASSEALAGTNTGELF
TRBV25-1 - 13 ASSAHRGLGEKLF
TRBV11-2 - 10 ASSLDNRMAF
TRBV2 - 13 ASTPGSGRIDTQY
TRBV18 - 13 ASSRDSAYNSPLH
TRBV5-1 - 12 ASSLEGASQPQH